Listed here are 17 T cell receptor beta chains from one sample, sequenced in a study of blood T cell repertoires in COVID-19. The table came from immunoSEQ multiplex PCR; TCRdb's copy has only in-frame clones and leaves some out. The profile covers some 65,000 clones, with around 90% appearing a single time and roughly 0.53% taken by the ten largest. The specimen sequenced was peripheral blood. These receptor sequences come from a man between 45 and 60 years old with COVID-19, enrolled during active disease.

V gene TRBV3-1 (or the pseudogene TRBV3-2) combines with J gene TRBJ1-2; the D gene is possibly TRBD1 (6 bases). V was shortened by 5 bases and J by 8 bases, with 15 bases between the two germline ends. The CDR3 extends over 13 amino acids. Germline V gene sequence: CDR1 LGHDT, CDR2 YNNKEL (reference sequence). The CDR3 here is CASSSRGVGGYTF. The CDR3 DNA follows: TGTGCCAGCAGCTCCAGGGGAGTAGGGGGCTACACCTTC.

The chain employs TRBV5-1 and TRBJ1-1; D is undetermined. Germline V gene sequence: CDR1 SGHRS, CDR2 YFSETQ. CDR3 size: 15 residues. Trimming removed 3 bases at V and 3 bases at J, with 15 bases between. The CDR3 reads CASSSGRPVDTEAFF. CDR3 coding DNA: TGCGCCAGCAGCTCCGGGAGGCCAGTAGACACTGAAGCTTTCTTT.

The chain has TRBV5-4 and TRBJ2-7; 9 bases align to TRBD1. CDR1 is SGHNT, CDR2 YYREEE, per germline (reference sequence). After removal of 0 bases from V and 2 bases from J, the junction contained 6 bases not matched to a gene. This CDR3 is 16 amino acids long. In nucleotides, the CDR3 is TGTGCCAGCAGCTTGGATTTGGGACAGGGAGCCTACGAGCAGTACTTC. Translation: CASSLDLGQGAYEQYF.

This clone was observed once. This rearrangement joins TRBV18 to TRBJ1-6, with D maybe TRBD1 (5 bases). The CDR3 is made up of 14 amino acids. The germline gives CDR1 KGHSH, CDR2 LQKENI. The ends were cut back, 3 bases at V and 5 bases at J, with 8 bases in the middle. CDR3 DNA: TGTGCCAGCTCACCGACAGCTGATAATTCACCCCTCCACTTT. Translated, it gives CASSPTADNSPLHF.

The chain employs TRBV6-6 and TRBJ1-1; D is unresolved. The CDR3 runs to 13 residues. CDR1 and CDR2 from the germline V gene are MNHNY and SVGAGI (reference sequence). Trimming took 1 base from V and 12 from J, leaving 15 bases between them. As DNA, the CDR3 is TGTGCCAGCAGTTACTTCGCTGGGGAGAGATCTTTCTTT. Translating it yields CASSYFAGERSFF.

This chain connects TRBV15 to TRBJ2-4, with D possibly matching TRBD2 (6 bases). V dropped 4 bases and J dropped 6 bases, with 19 bases sitting between them. Germline CDR1 reads LNHNV; CDR2 reads YYDKDF (reference sequence). The CDR3 runs to 16 residues. CDR3 loop: CATSKSSEAVGNIQYF. The CDR3 DNA sequence: TGTGCCACCAGCAAGTCTAGCGAAGCGGTTGGAAACATTCAGTACTTC.

The chain couples TRBV18 to TRBJ2-5; a weak D match, TRBD2 (5 bases). The V gene's germline CDR1 is KGHSH and CDR2 LQKENI. V was pared by 0 bases and J by 2 bases, with 10 bases between. This CDR3 is built from 15 residues. This CDR3 is CASSPPSRGQETQYF. Here the CDR3 DNA reads TGTGCCAGCTCACCACCCAGTAGAGGGCAAGAGACCCAGTACTTC.

V and J are TRBV24-1 and TRBJ2-5; D gene unclear. Trimming pared 0 bases from V and 5 bases from J, leaving 9 bases between. This CDR3 contains 14 residues. The germline gives CDR1 KGHDR, CDR2 SFDVKD. The CDR3 DNA follows: TGTGCCACCAGTGATTTGCCCCCTCAGGAGACCCAGTACTTC. Translated, it gives CATSDLPPQETQYF.

V and J are TRBV30 and TRBJ2-1; 7 nucleotides agree with TRBD2. The germline gives CDR1 GTSNPN, CDR2 SVGIG (reference sequence). The V gene end was trimmed by 2 bases and the J gene end by 14 bases; junction bases not matched to a gene: 9. The CDR3 sequence is 12 residues long. CDR3 DNA: TGTGCCTGGAGTTCTGGTGGGAGGGTTAAGTTCTTC. Protein: CAWSSGGRVKFF. The variable domain in full, with the rest retrieved from reference TRBV30 and TRBJ2-1, is SQTIHQWPATLVQPVGSPLSLECTVEGTSNPNLYWYRQAAGRGLQLLFYSVGIGQISSEVPQNLSASRPQDRQFILSSKKLLLSDSGFYLCAWSSGGRVKFFGPGTRLTVL.

The chain links TRBV6-2 or TRBV6-3 to TRBJ2-1; TRBD2 matches at 8 bases. With V trimmed by 6 bases and J by 12 bases, 7 bases remained unmatched. Germline values: CDR1 MNHEY, CDR2 SVGEGT. This CDR3 contains 12 residues. CDR3: CASSSSGRGQFF. The CDR3 nucleotides are TGTGCCAGCAGCTCTAGCGGGCGGGGGCAGTTCTTC.

The V call is TRBV19, the J call TRBJ2-2; D might be TRBD1 (6 bases). The V gene lost 4 bases and the J gene lost 5 bases, with 11 bases spanning the gap. The length of the CDR3 is 14 residues. The V gene's germline CDR1 is LNHDA and CDR2 SQIVND (reference sequence). This CDR3 reads CASSNSGQTGELFF. CDR3 in DNA: TGTGCCAGTAGTAATTCTGGACAGACCGGGGAGCTGTTTTTT.

The rearrangement joins TRBV6-2 or TRBV6-3 to TRBJ2-1, with D perhaps TRBD2 (6 bases). This CDR3 contains 14 residues. Trimming cost V 5 bases and J 5 bases, with 13 bases left between them. Germline V gene sequence: CDR1 MNHEY, CDR2 SVGEGT. The CDR3 nucleotides are TGTGCCAGCAGTCTCTGGACTACGAACAATGAGCAGTTCTTC. Translated: CASSLWTTNNEQFF.

The rearrangement joins TRBV10-3 to TRBJ1-5; D may be TRBD1 (5 bases). V dropped 5 bases and J dropped 4 bases, with 9 bases sitting between them. Per germline, CDR1 ENHRY and CDR2 SYGVKD. The length of the CDR3 is 13 residues. DNA for the CDR3: TGTGCCATCAGTCGGGGGGAGAATCAGCCCCAGCATTTT. Amino acids: CAISRGENQPQHF.

The rearrangement uses TRBV30 and TRBJ1-1; D not resolved. Trimming pared 0 bases from V and 0 bases from J, leaving 8 bases between. Germline V gives CDR1 GTSNPN, CDR2 SVGIG (reference sequence). The CDR3 extends over 14 amino acids. Here the CDR3 DNA reads TGTGCCTGGAGTGTCCCAGAAATGAACACTGAAGCTTTCTTT. Protein: CAWSVPEMNTEAFF. The full variable domain, with the rest looked up from reference TRBV30 and TRBJ1-1, is SQTIHQWPATLVQPVGSPLSLECTVEGTSNPNLYWYRQAAGRGLQLLFYSVGIGQISSEVPQNLSASRPQDRQFILSSKKLLLSDSGFYLCAWSVPEMNTEAFFGQGTRLTVV.

V is TRBV11-2 and J is TRBJ1-1; no reliable D call. V shed 1 base and J shed 0 bases, with 9 bases lying between them. This CDR3 has 15 amino acids. The germline V gene encodes CDR1 SGHAT and CDR2 FQNNGV. The CDR3: CASSLVYRVNTEAFF. The CDR3 nucleotides are TGTGCCAGCAGCTTAGTTTATCGGGTGAACACTGAAGCTTTCTTT.

The rearrangement uses TRBV11-2 and TRBJ2-5, with unresolved D. V was clipped by 0 bases and J by 1 base, with 6 bases between them. The germline CDR1 and CDR2 sequences are SGHAT and FQNNGV. This CDR3 has 14 amino acids. This CDR3 reads CASSLDHFQETQYF. The CDR3 region has the DNA TGTGCCAGCAGCTTAGATCACTTCCAAGAGACCCAGTACTTC.

This clone was counted once. The rearrangement uses TRBV21-1 and TRBJ1-1; the DNA was not used to check the table's D call, TRBD1. TRBV21-1 constitutes a pseudogene. The CDR3 runs to 20 residues. The CDR3: CASSKTQTAPDRVRGTEAFF. CDR3 nucleotide sequence: TGTGCCAGCAGCAAAACACAAACCGCGCCCGACAGGGTACGGGGCACTGAAGCTTTCTTT.